A selection of T cell receptor beta chains follows, all from one sample in a study of spatial heterogeneity in lung cancer. TCRdb used MiXCR to reprocess the 5' RACE reads, holding one entry per CDR3 protein. This table holds 20,000 to 25,000 distinct CDR3 sequences, around a sixth found once. The sequencing used lung tumor tissue, collected at surgery. These receptors were collected from a female donor with early-stage non-small cell lung cancer. CDR3s include the opening cysteine and the closing phenylalanine or tryptophan. Each record gives: J gene, D gene, clone size, V gene, CDR3 DNA, CDR3 protein. A D gene is named only where the DNA matches it firmly. Expanded clones get a size class; other rows say once, few or many, or leave the size out.

>TRBJ2-3|NA|NA|TRBV6-5
TGTGCCAGCAGTTTTGGGCGAGAGGCGACAGATACGCAGTATTTT
CASSFGREATDTQYF
>TRBJ2-1|NA|few|TRBV10-3
TGTGCCATCGCGGGACAAGCCTACAATGAGCAGTTCTTC
CAIAGQAYNEQFF
>TRBJ2-1|TRBD2|NA|TRBV20-1
TGCAGTGCTAGAGATTTAGGGACTAGCGGGATCTATGAGCAGTTCTTC
CSARDLGTSGIYEQFF
>TRBJ2-3|NA|many|TRBV27
TGTGCCAGCAGTTTTACATTTGCAGTCACAGATACGCAGTATTTT
CASSFTFAVTDTQYF
>TRBJ2-1|NA|many|TRBV29-1
TGCAGCGTTGAAAAGGGGTCGAATGAGCAGTTCTTC
CSVEKGSNEQFF
>TRBJ1-2|TRBD1|many|TRBV4-3
TGCGCCAGCAGCCAAGCCTCGACAGGGACGGGATTCTATGGCTACACCTTC
CASSQASTGTGFYGYTF
>TRBJ2-3|NA|many|TRBV28
TGTGCCAGCAGTTTCCAGGGGGGGAAAGATACGCAGTATTTT
CASSFQGGKDTQYF
>TRBJ2-1|NA|few|TRBV7-8
TGTGCCAGCAGCTCCCGGGTGACGAGCTCCTACAATGAGCAGTTCTTC
CASSSRVTSSYNEQFF
>TRBJ2-7|TRBD2|few|TRBV10-3
TGTGCCACCCGGGATCTAGCGGGATCGTACGAGCAGTACTTC
CATRDLAGSYEQYF
>TRBJ2-2|NA|many|TRBV4-1
TGCGCCAGCAGCCAGGGGCCAAAACGATGGGCCGGGGAGCTGTTTTTT
CASSQGPKRWAGELFF
>TRBJ2-3|NA|many|TRBV7-3
TGTGCCAGCAGCTTAGAGGCCCCAGATACGCAGTATTTT
CASSLEAPDTQYF
>TRBJ2-3|NA|NA|TRBV5-6
TGTGCCATCAGCCCAGAACGCGCAGATACGCAGTATTTT
CAISPERADTQYF
>TRBJ2-1|TRBD2|NA|TRBV20-1
TGCAGTGTTAGGCGGGAGGAGTGGGAGCAGTTCTTC
CSVRREEWEQFF
>TRBJ2-3|NA|many|TRBV28
TGTGCCAGCAGAAGCGGAGGGGTGGGGTGGACAGATACGCAGTATTTT
CASRSGGVGWTDTQYF
>TRBJ2-7|NA|medium-sized|TRBV7-8
TGTGCCAGCAGCTTATCCGAAGGGAGCCACGAGCAGTACTTC
CASSLSEGSHEQYF
>TRBJ2-2|NA|NA|TRBV28
TGTGCCAGCAGTTTTGTCCAGGCGAACACCGGGGGGCTGTTTTTT
CASSFVQANTGGLFF
>TRBJ2-3|TRBD1|NA|TRBV7-3
TGTGCCAGCAGCTTACAGGGGGCGAGCACAGATACGCAGTATTTT
CASSLQGASTDTQYF
>TRBJ2-1|NA|many|TRBV29-1
TGCAGCGACCAGACTAGTGACATCAAAAAGACCTACAATGAGCAGTTCTTC
CSDQTSDIKKTYNEQFF
>TRBJ2-3|TRBD2|many|TRBV19
TGTGCCAGTAGTATTACTAGCGGGAGTCTGGATACGCAGTATTTT
CASSITSGSLDTQYF
>TRBJ2-1|NA|many|TRBV4-3
TGCGCCAGCAGCCATACAAGATGGGACGCAACCTACAATGAGCAGTTCTTC
CASSHTRWDATYNEQFF
>TRBJ2-3|TRBD2|many|TRBV12-3/TRBV12-4
TGTGCCAGCAGTCTAGCGGGGGGGCCGGTAGATACGCAGTATTTT
CASSLAGGPVDTQYF
>TRBJ2-7|TRBD1|NA|TRBV10-3
TGTGCCATCAGTGCGGACAGGGCCCACGAGCAGTACTTC
CAISADRAHEQYF
>TRBJ2-1|TRBD2|NA|TRBV2
TGTGCCAGCAGGATAAATGGACTAGCGGGCGGGTCCCACTACAATGAGCAGTTCTTC
CASRINGLAGGSHYNEQFF
>TRBJ2-7|NA|few|TRBV12-3/TRBV12-4
TGTGCCAGCAGTTCGTGGGGTGAGCCGGGTTACGAGCAGTACTTC
CASSSWGEPGYEQYF
>TRBJ2-3|TRBD2|many|TRBV27
TGTGCCAGCAGTCGATCTATAGCGGGAGGCCGCACAGATACGCAGTATTTT
CASSRSIAGGRTDTQYF
>TRBJ2-2|TRBD2|NA|TRBV7-7
TGTGCCAGCAGCTCTAGCGGCGCGAACACCGGGGAGCTGTTTTTT
CASSSSGANTGELFF
>TRBJ2-7|NA|many|TRBV29-1
TGCAGCGTCCGGGACTGGGGCTACGAGCAGTACTTC
CSVRDWGYEQYF
>TRBJ2-1|NA|NA|TRBV29-1
TGCAGCGTTCGGGCGGGAAGCTCCTACAATGAGCAGTTCTTC
CSVRAGSSYNEQFF
>TRBJ2-7|NA|few|TRBV5-6
TGTGCCAGCAGCTTGGGCAGAAAAACCTACGAGCAGTACTTC
CASSLGRKTYEQYF
>TRBJ2-7|NA|many|TRBV6-5
TGTGCCAGCAGCTACGCTAGGGGTGCAAACGAGCAGTACTTC
CASSYARGANEQYF
>TRBJ2-3|NA|few|TRBV27
TGTGCCAGCAGTTACGACAGGCGCACAGATACGCAGTATTTT
CASSYDRRTDTQYF
>TRBJ2-1|TRBD2|NA|TRBV3-1
TGTGCCAGCAGCCAAAGGGCCGTGACTAGCGGGAGGAGGAATGAGCAGTTCTTC
CASSQRAVTSGRRNEQFF
>TRBJ2-5|TRBD2|NA|TRBV7-6
TGTGCCAGCAGCCCGACCCCGGGACTAGAAGTCGGGACCCAGTACTTC
CASSPTPGLEVGTQYF
>TRBJ2-4|TRBD2|many|TRBV20-1
TGCAGTGCTCCCACACTAGCGGGAGGCGAGAAGGCCAAAAACATTCAGTACTTC
CSAPTLAGGEKAKNIQYF
>TRBJ2-5|NA|few|TRBV11-3
TGTGCCAGCAGGGTTTGGGCGTTGGGGACCCAGTACTTC
CASRVWALGTQYF
>TRBJ2-1|TRBD2|many|TRBV6-2/TRBV6-3
TGTGCCAGCAGTTACCCCCCTAGCGGGGGTTGGGATGAGCAGTTCTTC
CASSYPPSGGWDEQFF
>TRBJ2-1|TRBD2|many|TRBV15
TGTGCCACCAGCAGATTAGCGGGACCGTTCGATGAGCAGTTCTTC
CATSRLAGPFDEQFF
>TRBJ2-7|TRBD1|many|TRBV5-1
TGCGCCAGCAGCGTCGGGGACAGGGGGTTCGAGCAGTACTTC
CASSVGDRGFEQYF
>TRBJ2-7|NA|few|TRBV7-9
TGTGCCAGCAGGGGGACGGGAAACTACGAGCAGTACTTC
CASRGTGNYEQYF
>TRBJ2-7|TRBD2|NA|TRBV5-1
TGCGCCAGCAGCTTGACAGCGGGAGGGCCATACGAGCAGTACTTC
CASSLTAGGPYEQYF
>TRBJ2-7|NA|few|TRBV27
TGTGCCAGCAGTTTGAAGGGGGAGGGGTACGAGCAGTACTTC
CASSLKGEGYEQYF
>TRBJ2-1|TRBD2|many|TRBV27
TGTGCCAGCAGTCCACTCAAAAAACTAGCGGGAGGATACAATGAGCAGTTCTTC
CASSPLKKLAGGYNEQFF
>TRBJ2-5|NA|many|TRBV7-7
TGTGCTAGCAGCTTAGGTATTGGACGGGCACAAGAGACCCAGTACTTC
CASSLGIGRAQETQYF
>TRBJ2-5|NA|NA|TRBV20-1
TGCAGTGCTAGATTTAGCATGCGATGGGAGACCCAGTACTTC
CSARFSMRWETQYF
>TRBJ2-1|NA|many|TRBV19
TGTGCCAGTAGAAGGGGGACTACCTACAATGAGCAGTTCTTC
CASRRGTTYNEQFF
>TRBJ2-2|TRBD2|few|TRBV7-9
TGTGCCCCCCAACCGGGACTAGCGAACACCGGGGAGCTGTTTTTT
CAPQPGLANTGELFF
>TRBJ2-3|TRBD1|few|TRBV28
TGTGCCAGCAGTTTACAGGGGGCTTACACAGATACGCAGTATTTT
CASSLQGAYTDTQYF
>TRBJ2-7|NA|many|TRBV9
TGTGCCAGCAGCGTAGATGTGGGGCCGGGTCGCGAGCAGTACTTC
CASSVDVGPGREQYF
>TRBJ2-1|NA|few|TRBV29-1
TGCAGCGTTGTAGGGGCAGGGACGGCATTTGAGCAGTTCTTC
CSVVGAGTAFEQFF
>TRBJ2-1|TRBD2|NA|TRBV29-1
TGCAGTGGTTGGCCGGCGGGGGTTCGCTCCTACAATGAGCAGTTCTTC
CSGWPAGVRSYNEQFF
>TRBJ2-5|NA|NA|TRBV7-9
TGTGCCAGCAGCTTGGGTAAACAAGGGACCCAGTACTTC
CASSLGKQGTQYF
>TRBJ2-1|NA|NA|TRBV28
TGTGCCAGCAGTCTCTGGTCCTCAAGGTCCTACAATGAGCAGTTCTTC
CASSLWSSRSYNEQFF